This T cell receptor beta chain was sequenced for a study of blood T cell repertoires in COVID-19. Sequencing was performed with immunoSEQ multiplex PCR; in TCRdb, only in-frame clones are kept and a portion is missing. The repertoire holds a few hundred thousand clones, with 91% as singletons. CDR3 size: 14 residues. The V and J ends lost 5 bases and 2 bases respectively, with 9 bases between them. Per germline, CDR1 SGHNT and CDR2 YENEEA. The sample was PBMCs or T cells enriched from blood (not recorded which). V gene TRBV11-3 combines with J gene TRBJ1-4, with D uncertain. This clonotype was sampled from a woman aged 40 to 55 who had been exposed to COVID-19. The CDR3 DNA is TGTGCCAGCAGCCCCTGGAGGACTAATGAAAAACTGTTTTTT. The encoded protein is CASSPWRTNEKLFF.